These T cell receptor beta chains were read from a single sample in a study of beta chain features in type 1 diabetes. Repertoires were generated with immunoSEQ multiplex PCR, while TCRdb's copy carries only in-frame clones and drops some. The sample contains about 140,000 clones, over 8% of which appear only once. The sequencing input was central memory CD4+ T cells from blood. The receptor source for this set is a woman aged 35 to 49 in good health. CDR3s leave out the opening cysteine and the closing phenylalanine or tryptophan.

v_call	cdr3_length	cdr3_aa
TRBV19	13	ASTSRRDGNEKLF
TRBV7-9	12	ASTKETGTDTQY
TRBV9	12	ASSAPGQRSPLH
TRBV5-4	13	ASSPAGTGSYEQY
TRBV7-8	15	ASSLALERGPQETQY
TRBV5-1	14	ASSPVRLTNTGELF
TRBV7-8	11	ASSFPLSYEQY
TRBV7-2	12	ASSLARADGEQF
TRBV4-1	14	ASSQEDRFGGYEQY
TRBV5-4	12	ASSLGGDSYEQY
TRBV5-1	12	ASSLASDSWGYT
TRBV15	13	ATGNRAAGANVLT
TRBV4-2	15	ASSQDIQRGRTDTQY
TRBV6-5	11	ASQGGSLQTQY
TRBV5-5	10	ASSFSTGELF
TRBV11-2	14	ASSLDGQISNQPQH
TRBV29-1	10	SVGQKQETQY
TRBV19	12	ASSIPTRNTEAF
TRBV19	10	ASSTGQGELF